This passage covers 9 T cell receptor beta chains from one sample sequenced in a study of blood T cells in healthy people across ages. PCR was performed a second time for about 7 to 12 cycles using a sample-barcoded 5' primer and a J-beta primer mix. TCRdb re-analysed the 5' RACE reads in MiXCR, keeping a single row per CDR3 protein. The sample contains approximately 1.5 million distinct CDR3 sequences, about 35% of which appear only once. The source material was blood. The receptors were sampled from a woman aged 25 to 39 in good health.

This clonotype was seen only a few times. The DNA for the CDR3 is TGTGCCAGCAGTGAATTTAATCACGCTAACTATGGCTACACCTTC. Translated: CASSEFNHANYGYTF. V and J are TRBV25-1 and TRBJ1-2; no clear D gene. V dropped 1 base and J dropped 0 bases, with 9 bases sitting between them. The CDR3 runs to 15 residues. Germline assignment: CDR1 MGHDK and CDR2 SYGVNS.

This clonotype was recorded a few times. The V call is TRBV13, the J call TRBJ2-3, with D unresolved. CDR1 and CDR2 from the germline V gene are PRHDT and FYEKMQ (reference sequence). Trimming took 8 bases from V and 4 from J, leaving 7 bases between them. CDR3 length equals 11 residues. The CDR3 nucleotides read TGTGCCAGCCCCGGTGCAGATACGCAGTATTTT. Translated, it gives CASPGADTQYF.

This clonotype was observed a few times. The rearrangement uses TRBV20-1 and TRBJ1-5; D ambiguous. This CDR3 has 15 amino acids. Germline CDR1 reads DFQATT; CDR2 reads SNEGSKA (reference sequence). V lost 6 bases to trimming and J lost 5 bases, with 20 bases between them. The CDR3 DNA sequence: TGCAGTGCGGACCCCCGGGGAAGGAAGGATCAGCCCCAGCATTTT. Translated: CSADPRGRKDQPQHF.

The chain is built from TRBV9 and TRBJ2-3; 7 nucleotides line up with TRBD2. Germline loops: CDR1 SGDLS, CDR2 YYNGEE. Unmatched junction bases numbered 2, after V lost 0 bases and J lost 1 base. The CDR3 runs 15 residues. As DNA, the CDR3 is TGTGCCAGCAGCGTAGGAGCGGGACGCACAGATACGCAGTATTTT. Residues: CASSVGAGRTDTQYF.

In regard to this clonotype: Since a much larger clone is just one base distant, this may be a read error. This sequence joins TRBV20-1 and TRBJ2-3; no reliable D call. Per germline, CDR1 DFQATT and CDR2 SNEGSKA (reference sequence). The CDR3 spans 14 residues. The CDR3 DNA reads as TGCAGTGCTGGAGATCAAGGTAGCACAGATACGCAGTATTTT. It yields the protein CSAGDQGSTDTQYF.

This clonotype was picked up a small number of times. The chain is built from TRBV5-6 and TRBJ2-7; possibly TRBD1 or TRBD2 for D (5 bases each). The germline V gene has CDR1 SGHDT and CDR2 YYEEEE. Trimming cost V 5 bases and J 1 base, with 16 bases left between them. This CDR3 region has 15 residues. The chain's CDR3 is CASSLGGDPSYEQYF. In DNA, the CDR3 is TGTGCCAGCAGTCTGGGTGGGGACCCTTCCTACGAGCAGTACTTC.

This clonotype appeared a few times. This chain connects TRBV27 to TRBJ2-7, with D possibly TRBD2 on 6 matching bases. The germline gives CDR1 MNHEY, CDR2 SMNVEV (reference sequence). Between the trimmed V and J ends, which lost 5 bases and 6 bases, there was a span of 14 bases. This CDR3 is 13 amino acids long. The CDR3 DNA follows: TGTGCCAGCAGTGACAGACTAGTATTCGAGCAGTACTTC. Translation: CASSDRLVFEQYF.

This clonotype has ten or more counts. The chain employs TRBV20-1 and TRBJ2-5, with a possible D match to TRBD2 (6 bases). This CDR3 has 12 amino acids. V was shortened by 5 bases and J by 4 bases, with 11 bases between the two germline ends. Per germline, CDR1 DFQATT and CDR2 SNEGSKA (reference sequence). The CDR3 DNA reads TGCAGTGCTTTGACTAGTGGAGAGACCCAGTACTTC. This gives the protein CSALTSGETQYF.

V is TRBV3-1 and J is TRBJ1-2; D possibly corresponds to TRBD1 (5 bases). The V gene lost 5 bases and the J gene lost 5 bases, with 21 bases spanning the gap. The CDR3 totals 16 residues. Germline CDR1 is LGHDT and CDR2 is YNNKEL (reference sequence). The CDR3 protein is CASSTGTGVILYGYTF. The CDR3 nucleotides read TGTGCCAGCAGCACTGGGACGGGAGTTATTTTATATGGCTACACCTTC.